The 18 T cell receptor beta chains below all came from one sample that was sequenced in a study of blood T cell repertoires in COVID-19. Using immunoSEQ multiplex PCR, the repertoire was profiled, and TCRdb retains in-frame clones only, with some absent. The sample lists under 250,000 clones, 80% to 85% occurring once. Sequenced input: peripheral blood. These receptors came from a woman in her twenties or thirties who had recovered from COVID-19.

The chain links TRBV18 to TRBJ1-1, with TRBD1 identical over 10 bases. The V gene end was trimmed by 0 bases and the J gene end by 6 bases; junction bases not matched to a gene: 7. This CDR3 has 16 amino acids. The germline V gene has CDR1 KGHSH and CDR2 LQKENI. This chain's CDR3 is CASSPPLTGGFSEAFF. In DNA, the CDR3 is TGTGCCAGCTCACCACCTCTGACAGGGGGCTTTTCTGAAGCTTTCTTT.

The rearrangement joins TRBV10-3 to TRBJ2-3; 7 positions agree with TRBD2. J was trimmed by 4 bases and V by 10 bases; bases with no gene match: 8. Germline CDR1 is ENHRY and CDR2 is SYGVKD. The CDR3 has 13 amino acids. The CDR3 spells CATLPGGSDTQYF. The CDR3 region has the DNA TGTGCCACCCTTCCGGGAGGATCAGATACGCAGTATTTT.

This clone appeared a few times. This chain connects TRBV28 to TRBJ2-2; D is perhaps TRBD1 (5 bases). The CDR3 totals 12 residues. CDR1 is MDHEN, CDR2 SYDVKM, per germline. The DNA of the CDR3 is TGTGGGGGCGGCGCGAACACCGGGGAGCTGTTTTTT. It is translated as CGGGANTGELFF.

The chain has TRBV19 and TRBJ1-2; no firm D call. Trimming pared 1 base from V and 0 bases from J, leaving 6 bases between. Germline V gene lookup returns CDR1 LNHDA and CDR2 SQIVND (reference sequence). This CDR3 is built from 14 residues. The DNA of the CDR3 is TGTGCCAGTAGTATAGCGACACCTAACTATGGCTACACCTTC. Protein product: CASSIATPNYGYTF.

The V call is TRBV13, the J call TRBJ2-7; D perhaps matches TRBD2 (6 bases). This CDR3 has 16 residues. With 6 bases removed from V and 4 bases from J, the gap between germline ends came to 22 bases. CDR1 is PRHDT and CDR2 is FYEKMQ in the germline V gene (reference sequence). The DNA for the CDR3 is TGTGCCAGCAGTGGGTTCAGACCTCTCGGAGGGTACGAGCAGTACTTC. Translated: CASSGFRPLGGYEQYF. Filled out from reference TRBV13 and TRBJ2-7, the complete variable domain reads AAGVIQSPRHLIKEKRETATLKCYPIPRHDTVYWYQQGPGQDPQFLISFYEKMQSDKGSIPDRFSAQQFSDYHSELNMSSLELGDSALYFCASSGFRPLGGYEQYFGPGTRLTVT.

The chain employs TRBV27 and TRBJ2-1; TRBD2 matches at 8 bases. This CDR3 is built from 16 residues. J was trimmed by 3 bases and V by 3 bases; bases with no gene match: 7. CDR1 is MNHEY and CDR2 is SMNVEV in the germline V gene (reference sequence). Here the CDR3 DNA reads TGTGCCAGCAGTTTTCTTTCGGGACTAGACTACAATGAGCAGTTCTTC. Translation gives CASSFLSGLDYNEQFF.

The V gene is TRBV3-1 (or the pseudogene TRBV3-2), the J gene TRBJ1-2, with a possible D match to TRBD1 (6 bases). CDR3 length equals 15 residues. CDR1 and CDR2 from the germline V gene are LGHDT and YNNKEL (reference sequence). The V gene lost 1 base and the J gene lost 2 bases, with 11 bases spanning the gap. CDR3: CASSQGWTANYGYTF. CDR3 nucleotide sequence: TGTGCCAGCAGCCAAGGTTGGACAGCAAACTATGGCTACACCTTC.

CDR3 coding DNA: TGTGCCAGCAGTTACTCTGCGGTTTTGAACACTGAAGCTTTCTTT. Amino acid sequence: CASSYSAVLNTEAFF. This chain uses TRBV6-5 with TRBJ1-1, with D unclear. The germline V gene has CDR1 MNHEY and CDR2 SVGAGI. The CDR3 is 15 amino acids. Trimming took off 0 bases at V and 0 bases at J, with 8 bases between the two ends.

This clone was seen only once. The CDR3 region is CASSFPFQETQYF. DNA for the CDR3: TGTGCCAGCAGTTTTCCCTTCCAAGAGACCCAGTACTTC. The rearrangement links TRBV12-3 or TRBV12-4 to TRBJ2-5, with unresolved D. The CDR3 totals 13 residues. The V and J ends lost 3 bases and 1 base respectively, with 6 bases between them.

In its sample, this clone was seen once. The junction and the germline gene differ at one end; a read error may be behind it. The chain recombines TRBV11-2 with TRBJ2-7, with 9 bases that match TRBD1. The length of the CDR3 is 15 residues. Per the germline V gene, CDR1 is SGHAT and CDR2 is FQNNGV. CDR3 nucleotide sequence: TGTGCCAGCAGCCCCACGGACAGGGGCGGGATGAGTCAGCACTTC. Protein sequence: CASSPTDRGGMSQHF.

This chain uses TRBV7-3 with TRBJ2-5; the D is unclear. Germline loops: CDR1 SGHTA, CDR2 FQGTGA. This CDR3 contains 15 residues. Trimming took off 5 bases at V and 3 bases at J, with 16 bases between the two ends. In DNA form, the CDR3 reads TGTGCCAGCAGCCGCCACCCAAATACGGAAGAGACCCAGTACTTC. Protein: CASSRHPNTEETQYF.

The chain has TRBV4-1 and TRBJ2-2; 8 nucleotides match TRBD2. CDR3 length equals 16 residues. V lost 3 bases, J lost 5 bases, and 8 bases stayed unmatched. The germline V gene has CDR1 MGHRA and CDR2 YSYEKL. The CDR3 loop reads CASSHKAGDLTGELFF. CDR3 in DNA: TGCGCCAGCAGCCATAAAGCGGGAGATTTAACCGGGGAGCTGTTTTTT.

The chain is built from TRBV7-6 and TRBJ2-5; 8 positions agree with TRBD1. There are 15 residues in the CDR3. The trim removed 0 bases at V and 1 base at J, leaving 1 base unmatched. Per the germline V gene, CDR1 is SGHVS and CDR2 is FNYEAQ. The CDR3 loop reads CASSLAGTGQETQYF. Here the CDR3 DNA reads TGTGCCAGCAGCTTAGCGGGGACAGGCCAAGAGACCCAGTACTTC.

The chain carries TRBV7-2 and TRBJ1-2; D might be TRBD1 (5 bases). CDR1 is SGHTA, CDR2 FQGNSA, per germline. Trimming stripped 5 bases from V and 5 bases from J, with 18 bases between. The CDR3 length is 15 residues. The CDR3 sequence is CASSGRTLVQYGYTF. The CDR3 DNA is TGTGCCAGCAGCGGAAGGACATTAGTACAATATGGCTACACCTTC.

CDR3 coding DNA: TGTGCCAGCAGCGGGACAGGGAACGAGCAGTACTTC. Translation gives CASSGTGNEQYF. This rearrangement joins TRBV11-2 to TRBJ2-7, with 9 bases that match TRBD1. This CDR3 is built from 12 residues. The ends lost 5 bases at V and 5 bases at J; junction bases unmatched: 1. Looked up from germline, CDR1 is SGHAT and CDR2 is FQNNGV.

The chain recombines TRBV7-3 with TRBJ2-7; TRBD2 matches at 14 bases. CDR1 and CDR2 (germline): SGHTA, FQGTGA. The J segment lost 0 bases and the V segment lost 4 bases, leaving 5 bases of the junction unmatched. The CDR3 sequence is 17 residues long. Here the CDR3 DNA reads TGTGCCAGCAGCTATTCGGGACTAGCGGGGGTCTCCTACGAGCAGTACTTC. Translating it yields CASSYSGLAGVSYEQYF.

This sequence joins TRBV7-6 and TRBJ2-5; 10 bases map to TRBD2. Germline trimming cut 1 base from V and 5 bases from J; bases unmatched to any gene: 10. The germline CDR1 and CDR2 sequences are SGHVS and FNYEAQ. CDR3 length: 17 residues. CDR3 bases: TGTGCCAGCAGCTTAGGGGCTAGCGGGAGCGTTCGGGAGACCCAGTACTTC. It yields the protein CASSLGASGSVRETQYF.

V and J are TRBV11-3 and TRBJ2-1; perhaps TRBD2 as D (6 bases). Trimming removed 1 base at V and 3 bases at J, with 7 bases between. The CDR3 is 14 amino acids. The V gene's germline CDR1 is SGHNT and CDR2 YENEEA. CDR3: CASSLAGLYNEQFF. The CDR3 bases are TGTGCCAGCAGCTTAGCGGGACTCTACAATGAGCAGTTCTTC. The whole variable domain, filled in from reference TRBV11-3 and TRBJ2-1, reads EAGVVQSPRYKIIEKKQPVAFWCNPISGHNTLYWYLQNLGQGPELLIRYENEEAVDDSQLPKDRFSAERLKGVDSTLKIQPAELGDSAVYLCASSLAGLYNEQFFGPGTRLTVL.